The 7 T cell receptor beta chains in this list originate from one sample, sequenced in a study of type 1 regulatory T cells. Study-wide points: Compared with non-Tr1 cells, Tr1 cells showed a narrower TCR repertoire.

TCRdb analysed the reads with MiXCR anew, one entry per CDR3 protein. The table lists some 71,000 distinct CDR3 sequences, around 20% of them singletons. The antigens of these receptors remain unknown. The material sequenced was cultured type 1 regulatory T (Tr1) cells, either the whole culture or a sorted fraction (not recorded which). The receptors stem from a human donor in good health.

There are a few counts of this clonotype. The rearrangement joins TRBV14 to TRBJ1-3, with D unclear. The CDR3 is 15 residues long. CDR1 SGHDN and CDR2 FVKESK come from the germline V gene. Trimming removed 0 bases from V and 2 bases from J, with 8 bases in between. This CDR3 is CASSQDDGAGNTIYF. The CDR3, as DNA: TGTGCCAGCAGCCAAGATGATGGGGCTGGAAACACCATATATTTT.

This chain connects TRBV7-9 to TRBJ1-2; D is ambiguous. The germline CDR1 and CDR2 sequences are SEHNR and FQNEAQ (reference sequence). Trimming took off 2 bases at V and 4 bases at J, with 11 bases between the two ends. This CDR3 spans 14 amino acids. The CDR3 loop reads CASSLSGRIYGYTF. The CDR3 coding sequence is TGTGCCAGCAGCTTATCCGGCAGGATCTATGGCTACACCTTC.

The rearrangement links TRBV14 to TRBJ2-5, with D uncertain. V lost 1 base and J 5 bases, leaving 8 bases between the germline ends. Looked up from germline, CDR1 is SGHDN and CDR2 is FVKESK. The CDR3 consists of 13 residues. CDR3 sequence reads: CASSQVNMETQYF. The CDR3 DNA reads as TGTGCCAGCAGCCAAGTAAATATGGAGACCCAGTACTTC.

The V gene is TRBV7-3, the J gene TRBJ1-2; weak D call: TRBD1 (6 bases). Trimming removed 6 bases at V and 8 bases at J, with 16 bases between. The CDR3 spans 13 residues. The germline V gene encodes CDR1 SGHTA and CDR2 FQGTGA. In DNA form, the CDR3 reads TGTGCCAGCAGGCCCCCAGGGGAAGGAGGCTACACCTTC. The encoded protein is CASRPPGEGGYTF.

This chain connects TRBV20-1 to TRBJ2-3, with 9 bases matching TRBD2. The CDR3 length is 16 residues. Germline trimming cut 1 base from V and 4 bases from J; bases unmatched to any gene: 9. Germline-derived CDR1 and CDR2 are DFQATT and SNEGSKA (reference sequence). This CDR3 is CSARVHSGRFADTQYF. The CDR3 DNA follows: TGCAGTGCTAGAGTCCATAGCGGGAGATTCGCAGATACGCAGTATTTT.

This clonotype was counted ten times or more. The V call is TRBV5-1, the J call TRBJ2-7; the match to TRBD2 covers 10 bases. The length of the CDR3 is 17 residues. CDR1 is SGHRS, CDR2 YFSETQ, per germline. J was trimmed by 0 bases and V by 4 bases; bases with no gene match: 10. CDR3: CASSTGTSDRSSYEQYF. CDR3 bases: TGCGCCAGCAGCACCGGGACTAGCGATCGGAGCTCCTACGAGCAGTACTTC. Combining the CDR3 with reference TRBV5-1 and TRBJ2-7 gives the whole variable domain KAGVTQTPRYLIKTRGQQVTLSCSPISGHRSVSWYQQTPGQGLQFLFEYFSETQRNKGNFPGRFSGRQFSNSRSEMNVSTLELGDSALYLCASSTGTSDRSSYEQYFGPGTRLTVT.

V gene TRBV12-3 or TRBV12-4 combines with J gene TRBJ2-1; the match to TRBD1 covers 9 bases. The CDR3 extends over 15 amino acids. The V gene end was trimmed by 6 bases and the J gene end by 4 bases; junction bases not matched to a gene: 7. CDR3 residues: CASSIRDREYNEQFF. CDR3 nucleotides: TGTGCCAGCAGCATCCGGGACAGGGAGTACAATGAGCAGTTCTTC.